This entry features one TCR beta chain sequence. What it binds is unknown. This sample was included in a study of T cell responses to AZD1222 COVID-19 vaccine. The study's findings and limits: With dominance at 160-218 and 743-854, vaccine-associated CD4 TCRs spanned spike. Donors in the cohort were predominantly white British and more often female, and clonal diversity was possibly underestimated. Among AZD1222 vaccinees, only 5 to 7 were seropositive at baseline.

Profiled with immunoSEQ multiplex PCR; TCRdb holds only in-frame clones, not every one. The sample records over 120,000 clones, 85% to 95% being singletons. The junction had 4 bases not matched to a gene; V was cut back by 1 base and J by 4 bases. Germline CDR1 is SGHVS and CDR2 is FNYEAQ. The CDR3 has 15 residues. This clonotype was sampled from an adult in good health. This chain uses TRBV7-6 with TRBJ2-1, with 7 bases aligning to TRBD1. Sequences were derived from peripheral blood, sampled on day 0 of AZD1222 vaccination. In nucleotides, the CDR3 is TGTGCCAGCAGCTTAGGGGGGACAGCGTACAATGAGCAGTTCTTC. Protein sequence: CASSLGGTAYNEQFF.